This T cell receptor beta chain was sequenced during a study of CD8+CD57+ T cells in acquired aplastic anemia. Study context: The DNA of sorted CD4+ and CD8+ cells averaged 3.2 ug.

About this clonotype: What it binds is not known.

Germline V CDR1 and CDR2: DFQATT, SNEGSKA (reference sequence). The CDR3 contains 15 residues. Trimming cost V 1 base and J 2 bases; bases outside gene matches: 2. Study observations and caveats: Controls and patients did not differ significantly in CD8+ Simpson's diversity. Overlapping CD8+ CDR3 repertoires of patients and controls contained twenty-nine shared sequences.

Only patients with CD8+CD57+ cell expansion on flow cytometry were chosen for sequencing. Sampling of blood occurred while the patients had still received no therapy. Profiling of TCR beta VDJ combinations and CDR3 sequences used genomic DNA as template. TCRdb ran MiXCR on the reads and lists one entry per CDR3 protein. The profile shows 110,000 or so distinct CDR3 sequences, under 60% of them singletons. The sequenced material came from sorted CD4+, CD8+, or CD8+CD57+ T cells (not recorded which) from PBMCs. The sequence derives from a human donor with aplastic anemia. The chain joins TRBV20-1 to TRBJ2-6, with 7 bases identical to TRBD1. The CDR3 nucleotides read TGCAGTGCTAGAGCCACAGGGGCTGGGGCCAACGTCCTGACTTTC. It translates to CSARATGAGANVLTF.